This T cell receptor (beta chain) stems from a study of neurological immune-mediated disorders. The authors made cDNA by 5'RACE with 10-nucleotide random UMIs. Using its own MiXCR run on the 5' RACE reads, TCRdb lists one record per CDR3 protein. This sample carries 50,000 or so distinct CDR3 sequences, about 3% of them seen once, and the ten largest clones take 5.5% to 6%. This clonotype was detected many times. The antigen is unknown. Trimming at V came to 8 bases and at J to 4 bases, leaving 9 bases not matched to a gene. Germline V gene sequence: CDR1 SGHRS, CDR2 YFSETQ. The CDR3 contains 15 residues. Overall study results and limits: Clinical features showed no association with the multiple sclerosis repertoire cluster, and MRI features showed none either. One cluster of related CDR3 sequences contained, by phylogenetic grouping, the repertoires of 18 of 34 multiple sclerosis patients and formed a possible signature. Private repertoires in all groups were suggested by the absence of shared CDR3 amino acid sequences among expanded clones across subjects.

The chain couples TRBV5-1 to TRBJ1-6, with TRBD1 identical over 7 bases. The TCR comes from a man aged 40-55 years with multiple sclerosis. The sample comprised PBMCs. Here the CDR3 reads CASKTAGGYNSPLHF. The CDR3 coding sequence is TGCGCCAGTAAAACCGCAGGGGGTTATAATTCACCCCTCCACTTT.